The clone carrying this TCR beta chain was picked up one time. Its antigen is unidentified. This specimen comes from a study of T cell responses to AZD1222 COVID-19 vaccine. Overall study results and limits: Baseline seropositivity characterized only a handful of AZD1222 recipients. Donor demographics were predominantly white British with a female majority; clonal diversity may be underestimated.

Trimming removed 4 bases at V and 7 bases at J, with 17 bases between. The CDR3 spans 15 residues. The V gene's germline CDR1 is SGHRS and CDR2 YFSETQ. The protocol was immunoSEQ multiplex PCR, while the TCRdb copy is restricted to in-frame clones and leaves out a portion. The table records 150,000 or so clones, about 90% of them present only once. This material consisted of peripheral blood, taken on day 0 of MenACWY control vaccination. The source is an adult in good health. This chain uses TRBV5-1 with TRBJ2-2, with D unresolved. The CDR3 coding sequence is TGCGCCAGCAGCCCGCTTTGGGATGGAAGCGGGGAGCTGTTTTTT. Amino acid sequence: CASSPLWDGSGELFF.